The 25 T cell receptor beta chains listed next were all sequenced from one sample in a study of cytomegalovirus exposure and HLA in healthy donors. Generated by immunoSEQ multiplex PCR, the TCRdb table keeps only in-frame clones and is missing some. This sample has about 130,000 clones, with about nine tenths found just once. Sequencing used PBMCs. These receptors were taken from a man aged 25-40 years in good health and CMV-seronegative.

The rearrangement links TRBV5-1 to TRBJ2-2; TRBD2 matches at 9 bases. Germline values: CDR1 SGHRS, CDR2 YFSETQ. The CDR3 is 17 residues long. Trimming removed 2 bases from V and 4 bases from J; junction bases left unmatched: 9. The CDR3 protein is CASSFPGLAGATGELFF. The CDR3 DNA reads TGCGCCAGCAGCTTTCCAGGTTTAGCGGGAGCCACCGGGGAGCTGTTTTTT.

This rearrangement joins TRBV6-6 to TRBJ2-2; D is possibly TRBD2 (6 bases). CDR3 size: 16 residues. The V end lost 2 bases, the J end lost 4 bases, and 14 bases lay between the germline ends. Germline CDR1 reads MNHNY; CDR2 reads SVGAGI (reference sequence). The CDR3 coding sequence is TGTGCCAGCAGTTACGTGGGCGGGACCATCACCGGGGAGCTGTTTTTT. Encoded protein: CASSYVGGTITGELFF.

The DNA for the CDR3 is TGTGCCAGCAGCTTAGAACTAGACAATGAGCAGTTCTTC. Translated, it gives CASSLELDNEQFF. The chain combines TRBV11-2 with TRBJ2-1; D may be TRBD2 (5 bases). From germline, CDR1 is SGHAT and CDR2 FQNNGV. V lost 0 bases to trimming and J lost 5 bases, with 5 bases between them. This CDR3 has 13 residues. Full variable domain (outside the CDR3, taken from reference TRBV11-2 and TRBJ2-1): EAGVAQSPRYKIIEKRQSVAFWCNPISGHATLYWYQQILGQGPKLLIQFQNNGVVDDSQLPKDRFSAERLKGVDSTLKIQPAKLEDSAVYLCASSLELDNEQFFGPGTRLTVL.

V and J are TRBV27 and TRBJ2-2; 8 bases agree with TRBD1. This CDR3 is built from 15 residues. V shed 3 bases, J shed 4 bases, and the junction held 4 bases outside the gene matches. Germline-derived CDR1 and CDR2 are MNHEY and SMNVEV (reference sequence). The CDR3 coding sequence is TGTGCCAGCAGTTTGACAGGGGCCCTCACCGGGGAGCTGTTTTTT. Its translation is CASSLTGALTGELFF.

The V gene is TRBV25-1, the J gene TRBJ1-2; D unclear. CDR3 size: 15 residues. Trimming shortened V by 5 bases and J by 5 bases, and 18 bases separated the two germline ends. Germline lookup yields CDR1 MGHDK and CDR2 SYGVNS. The CDR3 nucleotides are TGTGCCAGCAGTTCCTCTCCTCCCCAGGTTTATGGCTACACCTTC. As protein: CASSSSPPQVYGYTF.

J is TRBJ2-2 and V is TRBV7-9, with a weak D call TRBD2 (6 bases). V was shortened by 4 bases and J by 6 bases, with 18 bases between the two germline ends. Germline V lookup: CDR1 SEHNR, CDR2 FQNEAQ (reference sequence). The CDR3 consists of 16 residues. In DNA form, the CDR3 reads TGTGCCAGCAGCTCTGGGACGTCCCGGGACTCCGGGGAGCTGTTTTTT. This encodes CASSSGTSRDSGELFF. The whole variable domain, remainder taken from reference TRBV7-9 and TRBJ2-2, is DTGVSQNPRHKITKRGQNVTFRCDPISEHNRLYWYRQTLGQGPEFLTYFQNEAQLEKSRLLSDRFSAERPKGSFSTLEIQRTEQGDSAMYLCASSSGTSRDSGELFFGEGSRLTVL.

The V call is TRBV5-6, the J call TRBJ2-7; 7 bases line up with TRBD1. This CDR3 spans 15 amino acids. J was trimmed by 4 bases and V by 6 bases; bases with no gene match: 13. In germline, CDR1 is SGHDT, CDR2 YYEEEE. CDR3 region: CASTLAGTAAYEQYF. Here the CDR3 DNA reads TGTGCCAGCACCCTCGCCGGGACAGCGGCTTACGAGCAGTACTTC. Based on the CDR3 plus reference TRBV5-6 and TRBJ2-7, the full variable domain is DAGVTQSPTHLIKTRGQQVTLRCSPKSGHDTVSWYQQALGQGPQFIFQYYEEEERQRGNFPDRFSGHQFPNYSSELNVNALLLGDSALYLCASTLAGTAAYEQYFGPGTRLTVT.

CDR3 DNA: TGTGCCAGCAGCTCAGAGGGGGCAAAACTGTTTTTT. Its protein is CASSSEGAKLFF. J is TRBJ1-4 and V is TRBV7-2; 7 nucleotides agree with TRBD1. Germline trimming cut 4 bases from V and 10 bases from J; bases unmatched to any gene: 3. Germline CDR1 and CDR2: SGHTA and FQGNSA. This CDR3 has 12 amino acids. The full variable domain, completed using reference TRBV7-2 and TRBJ1-4, is GAGVSQSPSNKVTEKGKDVELRCDPISGHTALYWYRQSLGQGLEFLIYFQGNSAPDKSGLPSDRFSAERTGGSVSTLTIQRTQQEDSAVYLCASSSEGAKLFFGSGTQLSVL.

By share, this clone counts as medium-sized. The chain has TRBV6-5 and TRBJ1-6; 7 nucleotides agree with TRBD1. The CDR3 spans 15 residues. Germline values: CDR1 MNHEY, CDR2 SVGAGI. V lost 6 bases to trimming and J lost 9 bases; unmatched junction nucleotides: 11. CDR3 protein: CASRPLTGESSPLHF. CDR3 sequence (DNA): TGTGCCAGCAGACCGCTAACAGGGGAGAGTTCACCCCTCCACTTT.

This chain uses TRBV7-9 with TRBJ1-3; perhaps TRBD1 as D (6 bases). The CDR3 is 16 residues long. The germline gives CDR1 SEHNR, CDR2 FQNEAQ (reference sequence). V was shortened by 1 base and J by 4 bases, with 14 bases between the two germline ends. The CDR3 loop is CASSLVGPGTGNTIYF. The CDR3 DNA sequence: TGTGCCAGCAGCTTAGTCGGTCCAGGGACAGGAAACACCATATATTTT.

The chain carries TRBV9 and TRBJ2-1; weak D call: TRBD2 (6 bases). V lost 0 bases to trimming and J lost 3 bases, with 10 bases between them. The CDR3 spans 15 residues. Germline CDR1 and CDR2: SGDLS and YYNGEE. The CDR3 nucleotides read TGTGCCAGCAGCGTAGGGTCGGGGGTCTACAATGAGCAGTTCTTC. Residues: CASSVGSGVYNEQFF.

This chain connects TRBV2 to TRBJ1-2; 8 bases are a match to TRBD1. Germline CDR1 and CDR2: SNHLY and FYNNEI. CDR3 length: 14 amino acids. Trimming cost V 0 bases and J 7 bases; bases outside gene matches: 4. CDR3 amino acids: CASSEALTGGGYTF. Written as DNA, the CDR3 is TGTGCCAGCAGTGAAGCCTTAACAGGGGGTGGCTACACCTTC. Drawing the rest from reference TRBV2 and TRBJ1-2, the complete variable domain is EPEVTQTPSHQVTQMGQEVILRCVPISNHLYFYWYRQILGQKVEFLVSFYNNEISEKSEIFDDQFSVERPDGSNFTLKIRSTKLEDSAMYFCASSEALTGGGYTFGSGTRLTVV.

The chain uses TRBV2 and TRBJ2-7; the match to TRBD2 covers 12 bases. Trimming took 6 bases from V and 9 from J; bases not matched to a gene: 12. The germline CDR1 and CDR2 sequences are SNHLY and FYNNEI. The length of the CDR3 is 15 residues. The CDR3 sequence: CASRARTSGTFGQYF. In DNA form, the CDR3 reads TGTGCCAGCAGAGCAAGGACTAGCGGGACATTCGGGCAGTACTTC.

The V call is TRBV30, the J call TRBJ2-6, with a possible D match to TRBD1 (6 bases). This CDR3 region has 16 residues. Germline V gene data show CDR1 as GTSNPN and CDR2 as SVGIG (reference sequence). V lost 8 bases and J lost 0, with 17 bases in between. The CDR3 loop is CANSGTRISGANVLTF. CDR3 DNA sequence: TGTGCCAATTCCGGGACAAGGATCTCTGGGGCCAACGTCCTGACTTTC.

V usage is TRBV9 and J usage is TRBJ1-2, with 10 bases lining up with TRBD1. The CDR3 covers 13 residues. Germline V gene lookup returns CDR1 SGDLS and CDR2 YYNGEE. Trimming took 5 bases from V and 5 from J; bases not matched to a gene: 3. The CDR3 nucleotides read TGTGCCAGCAGTAGACAGGGGGCGTATGGCTACACCTTC. Its protein product is CASSRQGAYGYTF. Full variable domain (rest looked up from reference TRBV9 and TRBJ1-2): DSGVTQTPKHLITATGQRVTLRCSPRSGDLSVYWYQQSLDQGLQFLIQYYNGEERAKGNILERFSAQQFPDLHSELNLSSLELGDSALYFCASSRQGAYGYTFGSGTRLTVV.

The chain couples TRBV2 to TRBJ1-5; D might be TRBD1 (6 bases). V was cut by 3 bases and J by 4 bases, with 10 bases left in between. The germline CDR1 and CDR2 sequences are SNHLY and FYNNEI. There are 14 residues in the CDR3. The CDR3 is CASSDRQANQPQHF. The CDR3 nucleotides read TGTGCCAGCAGTGACCGACAGGCAAATCAGCCCCAGCATTTT.

The V and J genes are TRBV21-1 and TRBJ2-6; the table assigns TRBD1, which was not confirmed against the DNA. TRBV21-1 is a pseudogene locus. The CDR3 extends over 18 amino acids. The CDR3 spells CASSKKQGPLSGANVLTF. The DNA of the CDR3 is TGTGCCAGCAGCAAGAAACAGGGTCCGCTCTCTGGGGCCAACGTCCTGACTTTC.

V is TRBV4-3 and J is TRBJ1-2; D unclear. Germline CDR1 reads LGHNA; CDR2 reads YSLEER. Trimming stripped 0 bases from V and 8 bases from J, with 19 bases between. The CDR3 runs 16 residues. The CDR3 sequence: CASSQDRGGIQTGYTF. In DNA, the CDR3 is TGCGCCAGCAGCCAAGATCGGGGTGGGATCCAGACAGGCTACACCTTC.

This clone was detected a few times. The V gene is TRBV28, the J gene TRBJ1-5; no definite D call. From germline, CDR1 is MDHEN and CDR2 SYDVKM. The CDR3 consists of 13 residues. Trimming took 4 bases from V and 2 from J, leaving 6 bases between them. The CDR3 is CASSWQGNQPQHF. The CDR3 nucleotides are TGTGCCAGCAGTTGGCAGGGCAATCAGCCCCAGCATTTT.

This rearrangement joins TRBV4-3 to TRBJ2-3, with 7 positions matching TRBD2. Germline trimming cut 1 base from V and 2 bases from J; bases unmatched to any gene: 6. The CDR3 totals 16 residues. Germline lookup yields CDR1 LGHNA and CDR2 YSLEER. The CDR3 sequence is CASSQGTGGTTDTQYF. The CDR3 nucleotides are TGCGCCAGCAGCCAAGGAACGGGAGGAACCACAGATACGCAGTATTTT.

V and J are TRBV5-1 and TRBJ1-2, with 7 bases that match TRBD1. The CDR3 totals 15 residues. The germline CDR1 and CDR2 sequences are SGHRS and YFSETQ. V shed 0 bases and J 4 bases; nucleotides not matched to a gene: 6. The CDR3 spells CASSLGTGLGYGYTF. The CDR3 coding sequence is TGCGCCAGCAGCTTGGGGACAGGACTGGGCTATGGCTACACCTTC.

The gene calls are TRBV30 and TRBJ2-7; D is unclear. Trimming shortened V by 4 bases and J by 1 base, and 11 bases separated the two germline ends. Per germline, CDR1 GTSNPN and CDR2 SVGIG (reference sequence). This CDR3 has 13 amino acids. CDR3 region: CAWNLAGSYEQYF. DNA of the CDR3: TGTGCCTGGAATCTCGCCGGGTCCTACGAGCAGTACTTC.

J is TRBJ1-5 and V is TRBV19; a weak D match, TRBD1 (5 bases). Trimming stripped 1 base from V and 9 bases from J, with 16 bases between. This CDR3 has 15 residues. CDR1 is LNHDA and CDR2 is SQIVND in the germline V gene (reference sequence). Here the CDR3 DNA reads TGTGCCAGTAGTATAGGGGTGGGGAGGGGACCGCCCCAGCATTTT. Translated, it gives CASSIGVGRGPPQHF. Filled out from reference TRBV19 and TRBJ1-5, the complete variable domain reads DGGITQSPKYLFRKEGQNVTLSCEQNLNHDAMYWYRQDPGQGLRLIYYSQIVNDFQKGDIAEGYSVSREKKESFPLTVTSAQKNPTAFYLCASSIGVGRGPPQHFGDGTRLSIL.

The rearrangement uses TRBV5-1 and TRBJ1-5; 9 nucleotides agree with TRBD1. The CDR3 spans 16 residues. Germline CDR1 reads SGHRS; CDR2 reads YFSETQ. The ends lost 4 bases at V and 7 bases at J; junction bases unmatched: 12. This CDR3 is CASSALPGQGGQPQHF. CDR3 nucleotides: TGCGCCAGCAGCGCACTCCCGGGACAGGGCGGCCAGCCCCAGCATTTT.

This clone was seen only once. The chain links TRBV5-1 to TRBJ1-1, with D perhaps TRBD1 (5 bases). Germline V gives CDR1 SGHRS, CDR2 YFSETQ. Trimming stripped 1 base from V and 0 bases from J, with 16 bases between. This CDR3 spans 17 amino acids. The CDR3 bases are TGCGCCAGCAGCTTGTACAGTTTAAGGGGCATGAACACTGAAGCTTTCTTT. Protein: CASSLYSLRGMNTEAFF.